The clone carrying this T cell receptor (beta chain) occurred once. The antigen is undetermined. This sample was taken from a study of beta chain features in type 1 diabetes. Notes on the study in general: All four CD4+ subsets from Type 1 diabetes patients carried moderately but significantly shorter TCRB CDR3s. Patients' naive, central memory and Treg TCRB repertoires seemed closer to one another than those of healthy donors. In these data, an HLA type influence on TCRB rearrangement remained unresolved.

About 110 mL of blood, on average, came from one heparinised draw per donor. Using CD45RO/CCR7/CD25/CD127/CD95/CD27, CD4+ naive, central memory, regulatory and stem cell-like memory cells were sorted. The authors reverse transcribed all of the isolated RNA, so sequencing captured expressed TCRB transcripts. Clones were sequenced by immunoSEQ multiplex PCR, and TCRdb holds only the in-frame ones, with some missing. The table has over 150,000 clones, roughly 8% seen once. CDR3 length equals 12 residues. CDR1 and CDR2 (germline): LGHNA, YNFKEQ. Sequenced: central memory CD4+ T cells from blood. V is TRBV4-2 and J is TRBJ2-5, with TRBD2 as a possible D gene (5 bases). The closer fit of TRBJ2-7 to the DNA end suggests the J call may be wrong. This clonotype was obtained from a man aged 18 to 30 with type 1 diabetes. CDR3 bases: TGTGCCAGCAGCCCCTCGGGGTACGAGCAGTACTTC. It yields the protein CASSPSGYEQYF.